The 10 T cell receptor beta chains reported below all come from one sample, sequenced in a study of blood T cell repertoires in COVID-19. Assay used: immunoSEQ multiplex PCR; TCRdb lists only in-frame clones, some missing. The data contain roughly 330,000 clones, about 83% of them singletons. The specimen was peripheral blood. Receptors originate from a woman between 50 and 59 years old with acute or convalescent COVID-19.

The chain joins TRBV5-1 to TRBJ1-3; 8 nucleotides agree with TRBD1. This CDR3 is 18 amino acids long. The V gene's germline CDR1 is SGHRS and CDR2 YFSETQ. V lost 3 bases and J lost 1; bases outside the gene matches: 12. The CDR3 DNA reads TGCGCCAGCAGCTACGATGGCAGGGGGCAAATTTCTGGAAACACCATATATTTT. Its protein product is CASSYDGRGQISGNTIYF.

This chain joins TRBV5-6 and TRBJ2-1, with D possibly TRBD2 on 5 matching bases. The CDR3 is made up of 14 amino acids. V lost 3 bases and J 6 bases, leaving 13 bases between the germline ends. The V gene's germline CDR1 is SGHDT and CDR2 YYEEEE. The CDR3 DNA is TGTGCCAGCAGCTCGGGCGGTGGGAGCAATGAGCAGTTCTTC. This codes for CASSSGGGSNEQFF.

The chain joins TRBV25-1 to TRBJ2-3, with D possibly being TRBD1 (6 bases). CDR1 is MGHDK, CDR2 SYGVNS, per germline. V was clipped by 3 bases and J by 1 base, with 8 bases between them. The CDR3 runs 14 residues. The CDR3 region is CASSDWTGTDTQYF. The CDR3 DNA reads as TGTGCCAGCAGTGACTGGACAGGCACAGATACGCAGTATTTT.

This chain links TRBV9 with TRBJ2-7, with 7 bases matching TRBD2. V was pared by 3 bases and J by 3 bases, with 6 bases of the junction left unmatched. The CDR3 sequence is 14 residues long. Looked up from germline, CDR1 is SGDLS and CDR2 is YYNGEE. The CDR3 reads CASSASGYDYEQYF. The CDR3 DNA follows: TGTGCCAGCAGCGCTAGCGGATACGACTACGAGCAGTACTTC.

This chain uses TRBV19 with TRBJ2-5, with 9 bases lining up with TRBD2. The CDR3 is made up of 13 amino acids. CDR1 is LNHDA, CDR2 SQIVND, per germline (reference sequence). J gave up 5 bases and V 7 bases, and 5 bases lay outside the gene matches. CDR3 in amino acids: CASKAGGFETQYF. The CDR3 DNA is TGTGCCAGTAAGGCGGGAGGGTTTGAGACCCAGTACTTC.

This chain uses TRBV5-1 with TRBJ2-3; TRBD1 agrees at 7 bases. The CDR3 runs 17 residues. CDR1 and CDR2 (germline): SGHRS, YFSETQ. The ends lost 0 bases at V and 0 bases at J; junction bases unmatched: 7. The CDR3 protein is CASSLAKGQLSTDTQYF. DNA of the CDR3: TGCGCCAGCAGCTTGGCCAAGGGACAGCTTAGCACAGATACGCAGTATTTT.

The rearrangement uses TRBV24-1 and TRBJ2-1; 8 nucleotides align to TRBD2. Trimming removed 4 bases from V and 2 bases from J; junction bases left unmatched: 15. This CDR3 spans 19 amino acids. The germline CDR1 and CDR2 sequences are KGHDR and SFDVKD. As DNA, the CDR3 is TGTGCCACCAGTGAGGCGGGAGATAAAAGCGGGAGCCCCTACAATGAGCAGTTCTTC. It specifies CATSEAGDKSGSPYNEQFF.

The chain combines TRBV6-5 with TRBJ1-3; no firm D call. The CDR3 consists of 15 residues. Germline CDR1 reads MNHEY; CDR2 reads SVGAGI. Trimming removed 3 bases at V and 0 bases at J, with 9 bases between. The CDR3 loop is CASSYTPDSGNTIYF. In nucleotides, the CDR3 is TGTGCCAGCAGTTATACGCCAGACTCTGGAAACACCATATATTTT.

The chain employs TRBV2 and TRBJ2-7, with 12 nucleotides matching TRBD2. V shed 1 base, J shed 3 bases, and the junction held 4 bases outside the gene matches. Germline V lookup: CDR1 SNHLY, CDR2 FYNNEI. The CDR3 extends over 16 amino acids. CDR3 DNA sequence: TGTGCCAGCAGTGAAGGACTAGCGGGGGTAATCTACGAGCAGTACTTC. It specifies CASSEGLAGVIYEQYF.

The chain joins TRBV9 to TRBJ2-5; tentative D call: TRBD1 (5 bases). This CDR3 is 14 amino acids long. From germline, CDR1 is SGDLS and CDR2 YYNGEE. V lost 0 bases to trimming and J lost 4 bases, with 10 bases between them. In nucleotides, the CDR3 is TGTGCCAGCAGCGTAGGACAGTTTACAGAGACCCAGTACTTC. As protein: CASSVGQFTETQYF.